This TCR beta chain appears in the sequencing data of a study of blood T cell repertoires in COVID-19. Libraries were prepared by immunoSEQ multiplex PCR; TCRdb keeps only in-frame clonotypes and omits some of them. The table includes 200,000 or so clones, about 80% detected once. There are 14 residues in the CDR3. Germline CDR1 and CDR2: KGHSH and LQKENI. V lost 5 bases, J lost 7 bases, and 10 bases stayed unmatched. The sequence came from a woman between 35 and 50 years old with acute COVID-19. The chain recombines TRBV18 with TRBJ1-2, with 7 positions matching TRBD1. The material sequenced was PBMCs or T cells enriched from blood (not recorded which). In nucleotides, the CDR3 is TGTGCCAGCTCAACGCGAAAACAGGGGTTTGGCTACACCTTC. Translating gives CASSTRKQGFGYTF.